This entry lists 6 T cell receptor beta chains sequenced from one sample in a study of identical twins. Each CDR3 protein gets one entry after TCRdb re-called the 5' RACE reads with MiXCR. In the table there are 460,000 or so distinct CDR3 sequences, over 12% of which are singletons. The sample was also reused in another study, on yellow fever vaccine responses in identical twins.

Sequencing was carried out using CD4+ T cells sorted from blood. The receptors stem from a woman aged 18-29 years in good health.

V and J are TRBV12-3 or TRBV12-4 and TRBJ2-3; D gene uncertain. The CDR3 spans 16 residues. The ends were cut back, 5 bases at V and 2 bases at J, with 17 bases in the middle. The DNA for the CDR3 is TGTGCCAGCAGTCATAGGCGGAGCAGCCCCACAGATACGCAGTATTTT. Residues: CASSHRRSSPTDTQYF.

This chain joins TRBV12-3 or TRBV12-4 and TRBJ1-1; perhaps TRBD1 as D (5 bases). The V end was cut by 2 bases, the J end by 0 bases, with 25 bases between. There are 20 residues in the CDR3. Here the CDR3 DNA reads TGTGCCAGCAGTTTATTTTGGGTGTCCTGGGGGGAGGACTTGAACACTGAAGCTTTCTTT. This sequence encodes CASSLFWVSWGEDLNTEAFF.

The chain combines TRBV10-3 with TRBJ2-3, with 8 nucleotides matching TRBD1. V dropped 4 bases and J dropped 4; count of bases not matched to a gene: 7. There are 15 residues in the CDR3. The germline V gene encodes CDR1 ENHRY and CDR2 SYGVKD. As DNA, the CDR3 is TGTGCCATCAGTGGCCGGGACAGGATCGCAGATACGCAGTATTTT. This encodes CAISGRDRIADTQYF.

V usage is TRBV11-3 and J usage is TRBJ1-3, with unresolved D. Per the germline V gene, CDR1 is SGHNT and CDR2 is YENEEA. V was pared by 5 bases and J by 1 base, with 9 bases between. The CDR3 covers 14 residues. The CDR3 nucleotides read TGTGCCAGCAGCCGCACGAGGTCTGGAAACACCATATATTTT. It specifies CASSRTRSGNTIYF.

The V call is TRBV3-1, the J call TRBJ2-3; D remains ambiguous. Trimming cost V 0 bases and J 3 bases, with 1 base left between them. There are 12 residues in the CDR3. Per the germline V gene, CDR1 is LGHDT and CDR2 is YNNKEL (reference sequence). The CDR3 DNA is TGTGCCAGCAGCCAAGAAACAGATACGCAGTATTTT. Translating it yields CASSQETDTQYF.

The table lists this clonotype with a few counts. The chain combines TRBV6-2 or TRBV6-3 with TRBJ1-1; D ambiguous. V gave up 0 bases and J gave up 0 bases, with 17 bases separating them. The germline V gene has CDR1 MNHEY and CDR2 SVGEGT. This CDR3 has 18 amino acids. CDR3 sequence reads: CASSYSRRRRELNTEAFF. The CDR3 DNA reads as TGTGCCAGCAGTTACTCTAGGAGACGTAGGGAGTTGAACACTGAAGCTTTCTTT.